The sequence of this T cell receptor (beta chain) was determined in a study of CD8 T cells in Susac syndrome. At the level of the study: Eight or nine of the sequenced Susac syndrome patients were in remission, and more than 5 had active disease.

Sequencing of TCR beta was carried out in blood CD8+ and CD4+ T cells. TEMRA cells were FACS-enriched, while CD8+ and CD4+ T cells were negatively isolated. Study-wide results and caveats: Clonal CD8+ expansion in Susac was highest in TEMRA cells and active patients.

CDR1 DFQATT and CDR2 SNEGSKA come from the germline V gene (reference sequence). The CDR3 contains 15 residues. The V and J ends lost 6 bases and 6 bases respectively, with 20 bases between them. Random hexamers were used to reverse transcribe an amount of about 0.45 to 1 ug RNA. TCRdb called the immunoSEQ multiplex PCR reads again in MiXCR, with one record for every CDR3 protein. Of about 120,000 distinct CDR3 sequences detected, around 95% appear once; the ten largest clones hold more than 0.2%. Turning to this clonotype: The antigen is unknown.

The receptor was isolated from a human donor with Susac syndrome. Sequenced material: CD8+ T cells from PBMCs. This chain connects TRBV20-1 to TRBJ2-2; D call uncertain. The CDR3 reads CSARFGGRGPGELFF. CDR3 coding DNA: TGCAGTGCCAGATTCGGCGGTCGTGGACCCGGGGAGCTGTTTTTT.